A selection of T cell receptor beta chains follows, all from one sample in a study of metastatic and nonmetastatic thyroid tumors. TCRdb reprocessed the PCR reads using MiXCR. The data show around 61,000 clones, under 30% seen once. The sequenced sample was blood. Receptors were obtained from a female donor with papillary thyroid cancer or a benign thyroid nodule (not recorded which). Some clones in this sample may be carry-over from other donors' samples. The CDR3 runs from the conserved cysteine through the conserved F or W. D genes are given only for firm matches. A row's size may be missing; if present it is once, few, many or a size class.

>TRBJ2-2|TRBV28|.|few
TGTGCCAGCAGTTTTCCTGGGGAGCTGTTTTTT
CASSFPGELFF
>TRBJ1-3|TRBV18|TRBD1|many
TGTGCCAGCTCACCACTGGGGACAGCTCCAGGACCTGGAAACACCATATATTTT
CASSPLGTAPGPGNTIYF
>TRBJ2-1|TRBV7-3|.|.
TGTGCCAGCAGCTTAAGGCCTAGCGAGTACAATGAGCAGTTCTTC
CASSLRPSEYNEQFF
>TRBJ2-7|TRBV30|.|.
TGTGCCTGGAGGGCCCAGGGGAGGACCTACGAGCAGTACTTC
CAWRAQGRTYEQYF
>TRBJ2-1|TRBV6-1|.|.
TGTGCCAGCACCCCCGATCAGAGCTCCTACAATGAGCAGTTCTTC
CASTPDQSSYNEQFF
>TRBJ2-7|TRBV11-3|.|.
TGTGCCAGCAGCCCCCCCGGGTTAGAAGACTCCTACGAGCAGTACTTC
CASSPPGLEDSYEQYF
>TRBJ1-1|TRBV6-2/TRBV6-3|TRBD1|medium-sized
TGTGCCAGCAGCCTCACAGGGGGCGTTTTATTCTCTGAAGCTTTCTTT
CASSLTGGVLFSEAFF
>TRBJ2-1|TRBV6-5|.|few
TGTGCCAGCAGTTACGGAGTGAGCTCCTACAATGAGCAGTTCTTC
CASSYGVSSYNEQFF
>TRBJ2-1|TRBV19|.|few
TGTGCCAGTCGATTCAACGTGAACAATGAGCAGTTCTTC
CASRFNVNNEQFF
>TRBJ1-2|TRBV12-3/TRBV12-4|.|few
TGTGCCAGCAGTTTGGGATCCTATGGCTACACCTTC
CASSLGSYGYTF
>TRBJ2-5|TRBV6-2/TRBV6-3|.|.
TGTGCCAGCAGAGACGACAGTCAAGAGACCCAGTACTTC
CASRDDSQETQYF
>TRBJ1-1|TRBV30|.|.
TGTGCCTGGAGTGTACGGACAGCCACTGAAGCTTTCTTT
CAWSVRTATEAFF
>TRBJ2-2|TRBV6-2/TRBV6-3|TRBD2|few
TGTGCCAGCAGACACCACCTAGGGGTAGCGGGAGACCCGAACACCGGGGAGCTGTTTTTT
CASRHHLGVAGDPNTGELFF
>TRBJ2-1|TRBV7-3|.|.
TGTGCCAACAGCACGTCAGGGGTGGGGGCTGAGCAGTTCTTC
CANSTSGVGAEQFF
>TRBJ2-7|TRBV19|.|.
TGTGCCAGTAGTGGAGCAGGGTCCGATACCTACGAGCAGTACTTC
CASSGAGSDTYEQYF
>TRBJ2-2|TRBV2|.|few
TGTGCCAGCAGTGAAGCCGGCTACCGGAACACCGGGGAGCTGTTTTTT
CASSEAGYRNTGELFF
>TRBJ1-1|TRBV20-1|TRBD1|few
TGCAGTGCTAGAGATGTAGGCGGGACAGGGCTAAACACTGAAGCTTTCTTT
CSARDVGGTGLNTEAFF
>TRBJ2-7|TRBV30|.|.
TGTGCCTGGAGTCGGGCCACCTACGAGCAGTACTTC
CAWSRATYEQYF
>TRBJ2-7|TRBV6-1|TRBD2|few
TGTGCCACAGCTGGGACTAGCGGGAGGAGGGGATTCGAGCAGTACTTC
CATAGTSGRRGFEQYF
>TRBJ1-5|TRBV6-1|.|few
TGTGCCAGCAGTGAAAGGGGTGGCCAGCCCCAGCATTTT
CASSERGGQPQHF
>TRBJ2-3|TRBV5-4|.|few
TGTGCCAGCAGCATGTATAGCGGCAGCACAGATACGCAGTATTTT
CASSMYSGSTDTQYF
>TRBJ1-2|TRBV6-1|TRBD1|.
TGTGCCAGCAGTGAAGGGACAGGGGCTAACTATGGCTACACCTTC
CASSEGTGANYGYTF
>TRBJ1-3|TRBV6-1|.|.
TGTGCCAGCAGTGAAGGACGGGACCTCTCTGGAAACACCATATATTTT
CASSEGRDLSGNTIYF
>TRBJ2-3|TRBV2|.|many
TGTGCCAGCAGTGAAGAGAGGCAGGGCCCCATCGAGCAGTATTTT
CASSEERQGPIEQYF
>TRBJ2-5|TRBV5-1|TRBD2|.
TGCGCCAGCAGCTTAAAAAGCGGGAGGGACTTTGCGACCCAGTACTTC
CASSLKSGRDFATQYF
>TRBJ2-2|TRBV11-2|TRBD2|.
TGTGCCAGCAGCTTAGATGCGGGAGGGCCTATATCCGGGGAGCTGTTTTTT
CASSLDAGGPISGELFF
>TRBJ1-2|TRBV28|TRBD1|few
TGTGCCAGCAGTCCACCAGGGGGGGTCGACCCCTCTAACTATGGCTACACCTTC
CASSPPGGVDPSNYGYTF
>TRBJ2-7|TRBV10-1|TRBD1|few
TGCGCCAGCAGTGAGTCACAGGACAGGCACTACGAGCAGTACTTC
CASSESQDRHYEQYF
>TRBJ1-2|TRBV11-2|TRBD1|.
TGTGCCAGCAGTCGGGACAGTTTCTCACTCTATGGCTACACCTTC
CASSRDSFSLYGYTF
>TRBJ1-1|TRBV4-1|TRBD1|many
TGCGCCAGCAGCCCGACGAGGGGGCAACTGGAAGCGGACACTGAAGCTTTCTTT
CASSPTRGQLEADTEAFF
>TRBJ2-1|TRBV4-3|.|.
TGCGCCAGCAGTCCTCGGGTGAGCTCCTACAATGAGCAGTTCTTC
CASSPRVSSYNEQFF
>TRBJ2-3|TRBV27|.|many
TGTGCCAGCAGGGGGGGTAACACAGATACGCAGTATTTT
CASRGGNTDTQYF
>TRBJ2-1|TRBV7-3|.|.
TGTGCCAGCAGCTTAAACGCAGGGAGCGGAGGCCCGCAGTTCTTC
CASSLNAGSGGPQFF
>TRBJ2-1|TRBV20-1|TRBD2|many
TGCAGTGCTAGAGCCTCCGGGACTAGCGGGTACGAGCAGTTCTTC
CSARASGTSGYEQFF
>TRBJ1-6|TRBV6-5|.|.
TGTGCCAGCAGTTACCTGCGGAATTCACCCCTCCACTTT
CASSYLRNSPLHF
>TRBJ1-2|TRBV7-2|.|.
TGTGCCAGCAGCTTAGCCCGGGACGGCTACACCTTC
CASSLARDGYTF